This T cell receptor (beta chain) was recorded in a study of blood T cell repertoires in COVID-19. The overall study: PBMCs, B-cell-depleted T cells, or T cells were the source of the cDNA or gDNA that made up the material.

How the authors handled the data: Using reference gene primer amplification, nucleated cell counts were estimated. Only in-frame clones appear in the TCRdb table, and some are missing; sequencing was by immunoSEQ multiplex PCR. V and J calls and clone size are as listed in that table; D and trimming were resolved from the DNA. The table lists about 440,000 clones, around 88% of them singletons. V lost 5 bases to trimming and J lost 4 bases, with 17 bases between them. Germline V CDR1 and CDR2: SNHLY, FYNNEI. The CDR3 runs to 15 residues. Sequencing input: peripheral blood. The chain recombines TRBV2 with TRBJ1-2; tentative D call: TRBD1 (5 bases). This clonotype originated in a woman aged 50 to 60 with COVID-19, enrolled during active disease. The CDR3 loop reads CASSKQEISLYGYTF. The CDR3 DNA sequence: TGTGCCAGCAGTAAACAGGAGATATCCCTCTATGGCTACACCTTC. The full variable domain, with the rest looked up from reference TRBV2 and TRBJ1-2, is EPEVTQTPSHQVTQMGQEVILRCVPISNHLYFYWYRQILGQKVEFLVSFYNNEISEKSEIFDDQFSVERPDGSNFTLKIRSTKLEDSAMYFCASSKQEISLYGYTFGSGTRLTVV.